This T cell receptor (beta chain) stems from a study of cytomegalovirus exposure and HLA in healthy donors. Study information: There were approximately 81 million unique TCRs (from HLA-typed donors) in an early data release.

The PCR contained 60 Vbeta and 13 Jbeta primers. Only in-frame clones appear in the TCRdb table, and some are missing; sequencing was by immunoSEQ multiplex PCR. The table has about 190,000 clones, roughly 76% seen once. As concerns this clone: Its antigen remains unknown.

The study, taken as a whole, reports: Several of the most significant clusters were apparently associated with common viral pathogens in a later analysis.

The material sequenced was PBMCs. This receptor was identified in a woman aged 30 to 39 in good health and CMV-seropositive.

The CDR3 loop is CASSTTTGMSEKLFF. The DNA of the CDR3 is TGTGCCAGCAGCACAACGACAGGGATGAGTGAAAAACTGTTTTTT. The chain links TRBV7-9 to TRBJ1-4; 7 bases fit TRBD1. The CDR3 consists of 15 residues. Germline loops: CDR1 SEHNR, CDR2 FQNEAQ (reference sequence). Losses at the gene ends were 5 bases for V and 7 bases for J; bases not matched to a gene: 10.